Sequencing of this T cell receptor (beta chain) was carried out in a study of long-term antiretroviral therapy in people with HIV. As for this clone: The antigen is undetermined.

They ran version v3.0 of the immunoSEQ assay at survey level. Assay: immunoSEQ multiplex PCR; the TCRdb copy retains only in-frame clones and omits some. Of some 31,000 clones in the sample, 60% to 85% were seen once. The V end lost 6 bases, the J end lost 2 bases, and 14 bases lay between the germline ends. The CDR3 covers 15 residues. Germline values: CDR1 MNHEY, CDR2 SVGAGI. Study-level findings and limits: The range of CDR3 lengths in HIV repertoires proved narrower than that found in controls.

The receptor was isolated from a woman aged 45-59 years with HIV. The sample was unsorted PBMCs, taken 3.1 years after starting antiretroviral therapy. The V gene is TRBV6-5, the J gene TRBJ1-5, with D possibly being TRBD1 (5 bases). The CDR3 DNA reads as TGTGCCAGCAGAGATCCAGGGAAACGCAATCAGCCCCAGCATTTT. Translated, it gives CASRDPGKRNQPQHF.